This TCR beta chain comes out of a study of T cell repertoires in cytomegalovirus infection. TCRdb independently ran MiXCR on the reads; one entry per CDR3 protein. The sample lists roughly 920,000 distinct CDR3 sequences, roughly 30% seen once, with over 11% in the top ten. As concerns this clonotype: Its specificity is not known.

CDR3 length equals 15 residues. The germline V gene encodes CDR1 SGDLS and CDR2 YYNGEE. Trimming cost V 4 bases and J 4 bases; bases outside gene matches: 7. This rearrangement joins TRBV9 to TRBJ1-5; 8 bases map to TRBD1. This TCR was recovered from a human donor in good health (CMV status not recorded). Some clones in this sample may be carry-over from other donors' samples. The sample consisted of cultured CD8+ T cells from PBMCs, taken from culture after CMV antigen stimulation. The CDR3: CASSFGQGRNQPQHF. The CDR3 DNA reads TGTGCCAGCAGCTTCGGACAGGGTCGAAATCAGCCCCAGCATTTT.